Listed here are 20 T cell receptor beta chains from one sample, sequenced in a study of cytomegalovirus exposure and HLA in healthy donors. PCR amplification relied on 60 Vbeta primers (plus 13 Jbeta primers). Assay used: immunoSEQ multiplex PCR; TCRdb lists only in-frame clones, some missing. The sample comprises around 100,000 clones, less than 70% of which are singletons, and about 2% rests with the top ten. The specimen was PBMCs. The receptors stem from a woman under 40 in good health and CMV-seronegative.

This clone was detected a few times. V usage is TRBV7-3 and J usage is TRBJ2-1; D possibly corresponds to TRBD2 (5 bases). Germline V lookup: CDR1 SGHTA, CDR2 FQGTGA. Trimming stripped 8 bases from V and 7 bases from J, with 15 bases between. The CDR3 has 13 amino acids. The CDR3 here is CASSSGPFNEQFF. The CDR3 coding sequence is TGTGCCAGCTCGAGCGGACCTTTTAATGAGCAGTTCTTC.

Only a few counts were recorded for this clone. The V call is TRBV5-4, the J call TRBJ1-5; 8 bases fit TRBD1. Looked up from germline, CDR1 is SGHNT and CDR2 is YYREEE (reference sequence). Germline trimming cut 4 bases from V and 3 bases from J; bases unmatched to any gene: 12. There are 17 residues in the CDR3. CDR3 region: CASSPNDRGPNNQPQHF. CDR3 nucleotide sequence: TGTGCCAGCAGCCCTAACGACAGGGGCCCTAACAATCAGCCCCAGCATTTT.

V gene TRBV29-1 combines with J gene TRBJ2-7; 10 positions agree with TRBD2. Germline CDR1 and CDR2: SQVTM and ANQGSEA. Unmatched junction bases numbered 3, after V lost 1 base and J lost 0 bases. CDR3 length equals 15 residues. This CDR3 reads CSVEVLAGNSYEQYF. In DNA form, the CDR3 reads TGCAGCGTTGAAGTACTAGCGGGAAACTCCTACGAGCAGTACTTC.

The chain uses TRBV27 and TRBJ2-1, with 15 positions matching TRBD2. With V trimmed by 2 bases and J by 9 bases, 5 bases remained unmatched. The CDR3 sequence is 16 residues long. From germline, CDR1 is MNHEY and CDR2 SMNVEV (reference sequence). CDR3 in DNA: TGTGCCAGCAGTTTAAGAGGACTAGCGGGAGGGAGTGAGCAGTTCTTC. This sequence encodes CASSLRGLAGGSEQFF.

This clone is a singleton in its sample. CDR3 sequence (DNA): TGCGCCAGCAGCTTCCCCCGCCCGGACTATGGCTACACCTTC. Amino acid sequence: CASSFPRPDYGYTF. The rearrangement joins TRBV5-1 to TRBJ1-2, with D uncertain. Germline V gene sequence: CDR1 SGHRS, CDR2 YFSETQ. The CDR3 runs to 14 residues. Trimming took off 2 bases at V and 3 bases at J, with 11 bases between the two ends.

This chain joins TRBV5-6 and TRBJ2-2, with D maybe TRBD2 (5 bases). Germline V gene data show CDR1 as SGHDT and CDR2 as YYEEEE. The CDR3 has 16 residues. Trimming stripped 3 bases from V and 6 bases from J, with 18 bases between. The CDR3 reads CASSSEGDGSSGELFF. The DNA of the CDR3 is TGTGCCAGCAGCTCCGAGGGTGACGGAAGTTCCGGGGAGCTGTTTTTT.

V is TRBV29-1 and J is TRBJ1-2; possibly TRBD1 for D (6 bases). The CDR3 covers 14 residues. The germline CDR1 and CDR2 sequences are SQVTM and ANQGSEA. V was cut by 7 bases and J by 4 bases, with 19 bases left in between. The CDR3 DNA reads as TGCAGCGGAGCGACAGGTAGTGGGACCTATGGCTACACCTTC. It yields the protein CSGATGSGTYGYTF.

V is TRBV6-1 and J is TRBJ1-2; D gene ambiguous. The germline CDR1 and CDR2 sequences are MNHNS and SASEGT. There are 12 residues in the CDR3. The V gene lost 6 bases and the J gene lost 0 bases, with 5 bases spanning the gap. The DNA for the CDR3 is TGTGCCAGCAGAACAGCTAACTATGGCTACACCTTC. This codes for CASRTANYGYTF.

This clone appeared a few times. J is TRBJ2-1 and V is TRBV7-9; perhaps TRBD2 as D (5 bases). From germline, CDR1 is SEHNR and CDR2 FQNEAQ (reference sequence). The CDR3 is made up of 13 amino acids. V was clipped by 5 bases and J by 0 bases, with 5 bases between them. CDR3 DNA sequence: TGTGCCAGCAGCCGGGGCTCCTACAATGAGCAGTTCTTC. The encoded protein is CASSRGSYNEQFF.

The chain recombines TRBV11-2 with TRBJ1-2; TRBD1 aligns across 7 bases. The CDR3 consists of 18 residues. V shed 1 base and J 5 bases; nucleotides not matched to a gene: 16. Germline V gene sequence: CDR1 SGHAT, CDR2 FQNNGV. CDR3 DNA: TGTGCCAGCAGCTTAGCAGGGACAGCCTTATCATACGCGTATGGCTACACCTTC. Translating gives CASSLAGTALSYAYGYTF.

This clone came up a few times. The rearrangement joins TRBV7-9 to TRBJ2-1; TRBD2 agrees at 12 bases. Looked up from germline, CDR1 is SEHNR and CDR2 is FQNEAQ (reference sequence). Trimming took 0 bases from V and 10 from J; bases not matched to a gene: 13. The CDR3 covers 18 residues. CDR3 sequence (DNA): TGTGCCAGCAGCTTAGCAGCCCCCCGACTAGCGGGAGAATTGGAGCAGTTCTTC. Protein: CASSLAAPRLAGELEQFF.

The J gene is TRBJ2-1, the V gene TRBV4-3; 15 bases are shared with TRBD2. Germline CDR1 LGHNA, CDR2 YSLEER. CDR3 size: 16 residues. The J segment lost 11 bases and the V segment lost 0 bases, leaving 5 bases of the junction unmatched. CDR3 in DNA: TGCGCCAGCAGCCAAGATCGGGGACTAGCGGGAGGCCAGCAGTTCTTC. Translated, it gives CASSQDRGLAGGQQFF.

The chain uses TRBV10-3 and TRBJ2-5, with 9 bases lining up with TRBD1. The DNA end is a closer match to TRBJ2-7, so the J assignment may be wrong. The length of the CDR3 is 15 residues. Germline V gene lookup returns CDR1 ENHRY and CDR2 SYGVKD. This CDR3 reads CAISDRTGESYEQYF. CDR3 DNA sequence: TGTGCCATCAGTGACCGGACAGGGGAGTCCTACGAGCAGTACTTC.

V usage is TRBV5-1 and J usage is TRBJ2-3, with 7 bases identical to TRBD2. The CDR3 totals 13 residues. J lost 6 bases, V lost 4 bases, and 5 bases had no gene match. The germline V gene has CDR1 SGHRS and CDR2 YFSETQ. DNA for the CDR3: TGCGCCAGCAGCAGCAGGCGGGGGGATACGCAGTATTTT. Translated: CASSSRRGDTQYF. Full variable domain (remainder filled in from reference TRBV5-1 and TRBJ2-3): KAGVTQTPRYLIKTRGQQVTLSCSPISGHRSVSWYQQTPGQGLQFLFEYFSETQRNKGNFPGRFSGRQFSNSRSEMNVSTLELGDSALYLCASSSRRGDTQYFGPGTRLTVL.

This clone was observed once. This chain links TRBV15 with TRBJ2-7; TRBD2 agrees at 8 bases. The CDR3 is made up of 15 amino acids. With 5 bases clipped from V and 3 bases from J, the junction kept 9 bases outside the gene matches. CDR1 and CDR2 (germline): LNHNV, YYDKDF (reference sequence). The CDR3 coding sequence is TGTGCCACCAGCGGGTCGGGAGGGCCATACTACGAGCAGTACTTC. Its translation is CATSGSGGPYYEQYF.

The chain uses TRBV20-1 and TRBJ2-7; D is ambiguous. This CDR3 has 11 residues. Germline V gene sequence: CDR1 DFQATT, CDR2 SNEGSKA (reference sequence). V was cut by 4 bases and J by 7 bases, with 11 bases left in between. The CDR3 region is CSATRVVEQYF. DNA of the CDR3: TGCAGTGCTACTCGGGTGGTGGAGCAGTACTTC.

V and J are TRBV4-1 and TRBJ2-2, with 10 bases fitting TRBD2. There are 17 residues in the CDR3. The germline V gene encodes CDR1 MGHRA and CDR2 YSYEKL. Germline trimming cut 1 base from V and 4 bases from J; bases unmatched to any gene: 6. The CDR3 loop is CASSQGLAGVITGELFF. The CDR3 coding sequence is TGCGCCAGCAGCCAAGGCCTAGCGGGAGTCATCACCGGGGAGCTGTTTTTT.

This chain joins TRBV14 and TRBJ2-1; 8 nucleotides align to TRBD1. There are 14 residues in the CDR3. The germline V gene encodes CDR1 SGHDN and CDR2 FVKESK. Losses at the gene ends were 4 bases for V and 4 bases for J; bases not matched to a gene: 3. CDR3 DNA sequence: TGTGCCAGCAGCCTGGGACAGGAGTACAATGAGCAGTTCTTC. It encodes CASSLGQEYNEQFF.

The CDR3 DNA is TGTGCCAGCAGCTTACGACAGGGGGCGTTCTATGGCTACACCTTC. Its translation is CASSLRQGAFYGYTF. The J gene is TRBJ1-2, the V gene TRBV7-2; 10 bases agree with TRBD1. This CDR3 has 15 residues. In germline, CDR1 is SGHTA, CDR2 FQGNSA. Unmatched junction bases numbered 4, after V lost 2 bases and J lost 4 bases.

The V and J genes are TRBV6-5 and TRBJ2-7, with D perhaps TRBD2 (6 bases). Per germline, CDR1 MNHEY and CDR2 SVGAGI. This CDR3 region has 15 residues. V was pared by 11 bases and J by 0 bases, with 20 bases between. CDR3 coding DNA: TGTGCCGGTGGTATGTGGGAGGAACGCTCCTACGAGCAGTACTTC. As protein: CAGGMWEERSYEQYF.